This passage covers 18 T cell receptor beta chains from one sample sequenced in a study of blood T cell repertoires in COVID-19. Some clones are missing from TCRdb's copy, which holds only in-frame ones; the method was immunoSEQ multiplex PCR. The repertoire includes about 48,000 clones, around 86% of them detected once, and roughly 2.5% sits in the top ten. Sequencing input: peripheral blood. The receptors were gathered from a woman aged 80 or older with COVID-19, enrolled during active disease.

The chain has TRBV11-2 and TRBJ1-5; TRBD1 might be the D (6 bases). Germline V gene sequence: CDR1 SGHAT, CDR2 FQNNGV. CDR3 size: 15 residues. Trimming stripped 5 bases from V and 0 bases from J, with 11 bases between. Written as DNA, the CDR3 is TGTGCCAGCAGCAAGGACAGAAATAGCAATCAGCCCCAGCATTTT. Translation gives CASSKDRNSNQPQHF.

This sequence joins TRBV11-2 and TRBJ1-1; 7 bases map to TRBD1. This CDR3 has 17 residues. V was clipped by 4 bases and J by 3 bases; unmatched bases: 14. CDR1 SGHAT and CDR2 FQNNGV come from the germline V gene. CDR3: CASSSQLTGMGHTEAFF. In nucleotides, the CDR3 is TGTGCCAGCAGCTCCCAGTTGACAGGGATGGGTCACACTGAAGCTTTCTTT.

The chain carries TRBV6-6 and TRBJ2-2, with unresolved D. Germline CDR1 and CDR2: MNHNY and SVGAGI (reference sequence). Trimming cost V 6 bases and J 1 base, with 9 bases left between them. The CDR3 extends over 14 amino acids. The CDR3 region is CASSSYQNTGELFF. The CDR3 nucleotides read TGTGCCAGCAGCTCCTACCAGAACACCGGGGAGCTGTTTTTT.

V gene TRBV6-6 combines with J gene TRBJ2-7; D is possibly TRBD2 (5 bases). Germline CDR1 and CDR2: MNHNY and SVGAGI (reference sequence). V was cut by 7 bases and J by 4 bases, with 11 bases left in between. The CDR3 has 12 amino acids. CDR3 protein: CASTDSEYEQYF. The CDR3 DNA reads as TGTGCCAGCACGGACTCCGAGTACGAGCAGTACTTC.

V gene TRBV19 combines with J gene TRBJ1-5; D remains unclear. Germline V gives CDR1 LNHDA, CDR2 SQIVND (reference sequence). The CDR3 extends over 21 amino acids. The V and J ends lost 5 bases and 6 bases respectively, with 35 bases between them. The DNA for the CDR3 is TGTGCCAGTAGTTTTCGTCGAACGGGCAAGGGAGTGTCATGGGGTGGTCAGCCCCAGCATTTT. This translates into CASSFRRTGKGVSWGGQPQHF.

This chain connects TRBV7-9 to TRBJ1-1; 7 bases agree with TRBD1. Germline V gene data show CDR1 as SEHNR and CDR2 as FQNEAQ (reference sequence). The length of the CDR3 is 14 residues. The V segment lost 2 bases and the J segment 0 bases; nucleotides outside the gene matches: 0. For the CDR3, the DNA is TGTGCCAGCAGCTTAACAGGGGTGAACACTGAAGCTTTCTTT. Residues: CASSLTGVNTEAFF.

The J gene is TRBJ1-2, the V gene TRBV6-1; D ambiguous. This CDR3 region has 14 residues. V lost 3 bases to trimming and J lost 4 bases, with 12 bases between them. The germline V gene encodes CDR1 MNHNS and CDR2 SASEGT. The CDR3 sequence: CASSDPGLGYGYTF. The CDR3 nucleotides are TGTGCCAGCAGTGACCCGGGGTTGGGCTATGGCTACACCTTC.

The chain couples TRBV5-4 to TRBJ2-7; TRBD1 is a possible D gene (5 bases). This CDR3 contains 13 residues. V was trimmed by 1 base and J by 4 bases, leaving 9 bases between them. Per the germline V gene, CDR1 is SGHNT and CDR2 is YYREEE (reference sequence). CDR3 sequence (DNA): TGTGCCAGCAGCTTGCAGGGAAGGTACGAGCAGTACTTC. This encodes CASSLQGRYEQYF.

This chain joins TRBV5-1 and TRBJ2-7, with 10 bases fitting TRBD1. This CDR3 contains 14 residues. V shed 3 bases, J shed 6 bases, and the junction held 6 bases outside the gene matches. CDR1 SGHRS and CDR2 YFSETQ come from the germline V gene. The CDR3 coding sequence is TGCGCCAGCAGCTCCAGGACAGGGGGGAGCGAGCAGTACTTC. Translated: CASSSRTGGSEQYF.

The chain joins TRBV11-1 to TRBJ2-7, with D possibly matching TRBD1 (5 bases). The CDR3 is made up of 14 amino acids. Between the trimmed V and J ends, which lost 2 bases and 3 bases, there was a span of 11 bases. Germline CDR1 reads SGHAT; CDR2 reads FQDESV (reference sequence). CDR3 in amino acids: CASSLSDGHYEQYF. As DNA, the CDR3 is TGTGCCAGCAGCTTATCGGACGGACACTACGAGCAGTACTTC.

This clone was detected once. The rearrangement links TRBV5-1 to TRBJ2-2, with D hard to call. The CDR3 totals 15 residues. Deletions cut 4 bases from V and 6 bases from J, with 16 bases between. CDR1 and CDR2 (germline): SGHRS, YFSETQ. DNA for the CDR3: TGCGCCAGCAGCCCACCTTTCGGGTACCCCGGGGAGCTGTTTTTT. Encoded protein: CASSPPFGYPGELFF. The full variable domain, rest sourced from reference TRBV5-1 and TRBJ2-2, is KAGVTQTPRYLIKTRGQQVTLSCSPISGHRSVSWYQQTPGQGLQFLFEYFSETQRNKGNFPGRFSGRQFSNSRSEMNVSTLELGDSALYLCASSPPFGYPGELFFGEGSRLTVL.

The CDR3 reads CASRGGVYGYTF. The CDR3 DNA is TGTGCCAGCAGAGGGGGTGTATATGGCTACACCTTC. The rearrangement joins TRBV28 to TRBJ1-2; D possibly corresponds to TRBD1 (6 bases). Germline values: CDR1 MDHEN, CDR2 SYDVKM. The CDR3 extends over 12 amino acids. V was pared by 6 bases and J by 5 bases, with 10 bases between.

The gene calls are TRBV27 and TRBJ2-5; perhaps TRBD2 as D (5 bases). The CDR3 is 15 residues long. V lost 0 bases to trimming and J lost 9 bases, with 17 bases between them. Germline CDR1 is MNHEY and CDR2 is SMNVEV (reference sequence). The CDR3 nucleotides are TGTGCCAGCAGTTTATCCTCCAGAGGGCCCTTGGCCCAGTACTTC. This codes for CASSLSSRGPLAQYF.

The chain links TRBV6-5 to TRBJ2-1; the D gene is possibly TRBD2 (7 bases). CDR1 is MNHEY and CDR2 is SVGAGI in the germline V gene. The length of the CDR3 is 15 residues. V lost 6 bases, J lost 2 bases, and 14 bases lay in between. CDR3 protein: CASSRGDMTYNEQFF. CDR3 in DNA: TGTGCCAGCAGCCGGGGGGACATGACCTACAATGAGCAGTTCTTC.

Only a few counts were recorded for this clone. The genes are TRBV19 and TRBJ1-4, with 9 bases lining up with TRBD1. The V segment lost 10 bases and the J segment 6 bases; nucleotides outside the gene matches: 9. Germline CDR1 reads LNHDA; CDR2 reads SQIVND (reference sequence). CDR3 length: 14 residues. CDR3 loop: CATTRTGVDEKLFF. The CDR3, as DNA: TGTGCCACTACACGGACAGGGGTAGATGAAAAACTGTTTTTT.

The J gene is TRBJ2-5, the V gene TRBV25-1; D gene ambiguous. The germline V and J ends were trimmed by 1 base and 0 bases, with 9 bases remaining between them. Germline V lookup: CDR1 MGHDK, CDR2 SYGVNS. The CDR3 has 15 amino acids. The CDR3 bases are TGTGCCAGCAGTGAATCTCAGTGGTACCAAGAGACCCAGTACTTC. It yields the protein CASSESQWYQETQYF.

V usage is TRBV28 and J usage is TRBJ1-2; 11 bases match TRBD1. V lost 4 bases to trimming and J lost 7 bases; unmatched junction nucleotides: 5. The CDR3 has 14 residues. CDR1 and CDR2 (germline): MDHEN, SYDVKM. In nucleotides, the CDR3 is TGTGCCAGCAGTTCAGGACAGGGGGCAGCTGGCTACACCTTC. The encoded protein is CASSSGQGAAGYTF.

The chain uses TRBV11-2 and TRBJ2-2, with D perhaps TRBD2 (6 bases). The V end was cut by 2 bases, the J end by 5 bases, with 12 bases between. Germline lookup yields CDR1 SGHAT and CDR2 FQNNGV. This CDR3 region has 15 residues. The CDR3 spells CASSLSGSGTGELFF. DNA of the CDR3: TGTGCCAGCAGCTTAAGCGGAAGCGGGACCGGGGAGCTGTTTTTT.